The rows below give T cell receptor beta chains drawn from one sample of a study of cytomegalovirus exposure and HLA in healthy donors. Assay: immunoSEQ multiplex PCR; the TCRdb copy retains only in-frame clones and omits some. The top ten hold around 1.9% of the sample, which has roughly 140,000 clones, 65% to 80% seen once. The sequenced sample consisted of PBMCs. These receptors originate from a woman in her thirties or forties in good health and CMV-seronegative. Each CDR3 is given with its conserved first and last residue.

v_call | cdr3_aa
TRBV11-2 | CASSLSQGPYEQYF
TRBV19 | CASSWGQNTEAFF
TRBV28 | CASRTGAGGSPEQYF
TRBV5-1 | CASSSRQGGETQYF
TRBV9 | CASSASGPSGETQYF
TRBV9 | CASSVGIYSNQPQHF
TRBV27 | CASSGDRGGSNQPQHF
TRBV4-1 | CASSLGVAGASSYEQYF
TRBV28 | CASSPGQGNTEAFF
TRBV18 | CASSPLGGIGTEAFF
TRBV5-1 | CASSCRTNYGYTF
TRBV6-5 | CASSSKTPTYGYTF
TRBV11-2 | CASSSSPPGQGGKTQYF
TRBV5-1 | CASSLDQGAYSPLHF
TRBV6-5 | CASSYSGSSVGSPLHF
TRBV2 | CASSEASNSYNEQFF
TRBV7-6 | CASSLAPLAGGRGDTQYF
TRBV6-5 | CASSALAGQETQYF
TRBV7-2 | CASSPTGSTPLHF
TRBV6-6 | CASSPYRLNEKLFF
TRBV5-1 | CASSSGTGGNEKLFF
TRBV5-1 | CASSVYGEVNTIYF
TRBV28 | CASQGTHNYGYTF
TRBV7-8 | CASSLYVPSGSTYEQYF
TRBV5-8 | CASSLKLDRWNTEAFF